This T cell receptor (beta chain) was observed in a study of post-analysis software for immune sequencing data. Germline lookup yields CDR1 SEHNR and CDR2 FQNEAQ (reference sequence). The CDR3 sequence is 14 residues long. V was shortened by 2 bases and J by 5 bases, with 13 bases between the two germline ends. Overall study findings and caveats: Patients showed TRBV5-6, TRBV5-1 and TRBV20-1 among 4 or 5 TRBV segments more frequent than in controls.

Unique molecular identifiers were built into the TCR beta cDNA libraries. TCRdb re-called the PCR reads with MiXCR, one entry per CDR3 protein. The data show hundreds of thousands of distinct CDR3 sequences, with around 64% seen just once and 10% to 12% held by the top ten. A remark on this clonotype: Antigen unknown.

The material sequenced was blood. This chain uses TRBV7-9 with TRBJ2-7; D gene unclear. The sequence was obtained from a girl between 2 and 10 years old with multiple sclerosis. The CDR3 bases are TGTGCCAGCAGCTTACTCGACTTTGGGGACGAGCAGTACTTC. It encodes CASSLLDFGDEQYF.